Given below is one T cell receptor (beta chain) in context. The antigen is undetermined. Across 18 months, stable Graves' hyperthyroidism was marked by no progression to ophthalmopathy. In germline, CDR1 is MDHEN, CDR2 SYDVKM. Trimming at V came to 3 bases and at J to 1 base, leaving 6 bases not matched to a gene. The CDR3 runs to 16 residues. Template material for amplifying TCR beta CDR3 regions consisted of RNA transcripts. First-round RT-PCR of the TCR CDR3 relied on the HTBI primer set. In TCRdb, the multiplex PCR reads were re-called with MiXCR into one record per CDR3 protein. The profile covers roughly 700,000 distinct CDR3 sequences, with around a sixth appearing a single time and about 14% taken by the ten largest. This sample was taken from a study of T cells in Graves' hyperthyroidism and ophthalmopathy. Study-wide points: Prediction of ophthalmopathy progression came a median around 7.1 months pre-onset. Ophthalmopathy stood apart from stable hyperthyroidism in a 13 V-J model. Blood also contained most expanded thyroid clonotypes above 0.001.

The material sequenced was blood. The TCR comes from a man in his fifties with Graves' hyperthyroidism. The V call is TRBV28, the J call TRBJ1-5; 7 bases fit TRBD1. The CDR3 region has the DNA TGTGCCAGCAGTTTCTTTGACAGGGCGAGCAATCAGCCCCAGCATTTT. Its protein is CASSFFDRASNQPQHF. The full variable domain, completed using reference TRBV28 and TRBJ1-5, is DVKVTQSSRYLVKRTGEKVFLECVQDMDHENMFWYRQDPGLGLRLIYFSYDVKMKEKGDIPEGYSVSREKKERFSLILESASTNQTSMYLCASSFFDRASNQPQHFGDGTRLSIL.